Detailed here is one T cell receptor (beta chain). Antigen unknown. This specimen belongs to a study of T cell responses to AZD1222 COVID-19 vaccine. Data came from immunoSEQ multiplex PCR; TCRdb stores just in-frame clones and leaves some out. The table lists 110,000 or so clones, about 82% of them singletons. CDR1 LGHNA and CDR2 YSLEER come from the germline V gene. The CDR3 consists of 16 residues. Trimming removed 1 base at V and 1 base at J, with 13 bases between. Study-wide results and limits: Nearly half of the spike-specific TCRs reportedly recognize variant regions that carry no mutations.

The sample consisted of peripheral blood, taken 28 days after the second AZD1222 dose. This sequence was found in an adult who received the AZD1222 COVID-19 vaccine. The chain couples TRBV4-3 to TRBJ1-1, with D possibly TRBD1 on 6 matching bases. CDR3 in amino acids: CASSQATGYPNTEAFF. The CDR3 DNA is TGCGCCAGCAGCCAAGCCACAGGGTACCCGAACACTGAAGCTTTCTTT.